This paragraph covers one T cell receptor beta chain sequence. Its recognized antigen is unknown. The input lacks base qualities; no much larger clone sits a single base away. This record comes from a study of blood T cell repertoires in COVID-19 (TCRdb year 2020). Study-wide context: Collaborator samples came from the United States, Italy and Spain and covered acute and convalescent phases of COVID-19. The prospective study material was composed of cDNA or gDNA derived from T cells, B-cell-depleted T cells, or PBMCs. Deeply sampled blood TCRbeta repertoires from subjects exposed to, actively infected with, or recovered from COVID-19 were included in the dataset. The repertoires were made available in a free public database intended to serve as a resource for research on the immune response to SARS-CoV-2. Samples were obtained from the ongoing ImmuneRACE study (first 160 participants) and from 1,000 to 1,500 subjects provided by 6 global collaborators. Sample metadata almost always included a de-identified subject ID, COVID-19 status, age in years and sex. Where available, HLA class I and class II types were obtained from metadata supplied by the sample provider rather than from assay-based typing.

TCRbeta CDR3 regions were amplified from genomic DNA by means of the immunoSEQ Assay, a bias-controlled multiplex PCR. In the paper's pipeline: Nucleated cell counts per sample were estimated from amplification of reference gene primers within the assay. To quantify the absolute abundance of each unique TCRbeta CDR3 rearrangement, sequence reads were collapsed and filtered. For each sample, productive Simpson clonality was calculated by taking the square root of Simpson's diversity index across productive rearrangements. The table comes from immuneACCESS by way of TCRdb, which keeps in-frame sequences with V and J called. Part of the clones is missing from these tables; in studies checked, under half for an unresolved V gene and the rest for unknown reasons. Clone size and V and J calls were adopted from that table, with D and trimming inferred from the DNA. The sample contains 87,000 or so clones, about 89% of them found a single time. 7% to 9% of the sample lies in the top ten.

Whole blood was collected in K2EDTA tubes by collaborating institutions according to the institutions' own protocols. For TCRbeta analysis, collaborators shipped samples as frozen whole blood, isolated PBMCs, or DNA extracted from either of those sample types. Study-wide conclusions, independent of this receptor: Clinical and demographic metadata were provided uncurated, with the amount varying by source and participant.

At the junction V is shortened by 1 base and J by 5 bases, with 17 bases in between. Counted from cysteine to phenylalanine, this CDR3 has 16 amino acids. Only the CDR3 region is kept as DNA, spanning 48 bases read in frame from base 1. CDR1 and CDR2 were assigned from the germline V gene as MNHEY and SVGAGI. This receptor was identified in a human donor with acute or convalescent COVID-19. The donor label of this sample is uncertain. The chain uses TRBV6-5 and TRBJ1-2; 6 matching bases give a weak D call of TRBD1. Sequencing used peripheral blood. The nucleotide sequence is given as TGTGCCAGCAGTTACTTGGGTGGCAGGGGCCGTTATGGCTACACCTTC. Translation gives CASSYLGGRGRYGYTF.